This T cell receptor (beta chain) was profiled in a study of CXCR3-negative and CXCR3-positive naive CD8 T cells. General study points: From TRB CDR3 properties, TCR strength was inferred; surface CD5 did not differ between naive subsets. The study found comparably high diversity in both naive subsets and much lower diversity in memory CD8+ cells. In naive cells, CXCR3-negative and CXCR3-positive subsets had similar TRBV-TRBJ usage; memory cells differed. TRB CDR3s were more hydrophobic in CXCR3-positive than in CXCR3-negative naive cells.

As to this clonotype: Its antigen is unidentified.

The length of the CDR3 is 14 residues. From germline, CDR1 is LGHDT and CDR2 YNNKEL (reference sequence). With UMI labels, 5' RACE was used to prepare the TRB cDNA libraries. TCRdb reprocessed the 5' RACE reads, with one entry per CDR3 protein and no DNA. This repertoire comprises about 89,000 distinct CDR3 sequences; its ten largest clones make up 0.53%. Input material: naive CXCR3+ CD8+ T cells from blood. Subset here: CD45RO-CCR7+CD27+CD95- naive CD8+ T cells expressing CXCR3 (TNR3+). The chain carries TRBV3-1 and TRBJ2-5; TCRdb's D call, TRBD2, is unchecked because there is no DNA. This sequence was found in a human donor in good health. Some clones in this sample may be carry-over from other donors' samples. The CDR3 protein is CASTMTGGTETQYF.